The 22 T cell receptor beta chains below all came from one sample that was sequenced in a study of T cells in Graves' hyperthyroidism and ophthalmopathy. TCR beta CDR3 regions were amplified from RNA. First-round RT-PCR with HTBI primers amplified the TCR CDR3 region. TCRdb re-derived calls from the multiplex PCR reads in MiXCR, one entry per CDR3 protein. The table lists 480,000 or so distinct CDR3 sequences, 40% to 50% of them singletons. The sequenced material came from peripheral blood or thyroid tissue (not recorded which). The receptors were gathered from an adult woman with Graves' disease, either hyperthyroidism or ophthalmopathy (not recorded which).

The gene calls are TRBV20-1 and TRBJ1-5, with 8 bases matching TRBD1. The CDR3 consists of 14 residues. Germline V gives CDR1 DFQATT, CDR2 SNEGSKA (reference sequence). J lost 2 bases, V lost 3 bases, and 3 bases had no gene match. DNA of the CDR3: TGCAGTGCTAGCAGGGGGCGAGGCAATCAGCCCCAGCATTTT. Translating gives CSASRGRGNQPQHF.

This clonotype was detected only a few times. This rearrangement joins TRBV7-9 to TRBJ2-7; D possibly matches TRBD1 or TRBD2 (5 bases each). This CDR3 has 12 residues. CDR1 SEHNR and CDR2 FQNEAQ come from the germline V gene (reference sequence). Trimming took 8 bases from V and 0 from J, leaving 8 bases between them. CDR3 in amino acids: CASGDGSYEQYF. Written as DNA, the CDR3 is TGTGCCAGCGGGGACGGCTCCTACGAGCAGTACTTC.

There are many counts of this clonotype. The V gene is TRBV27, the J gene TRBJ1-6; 9 bases map to TRBD1. This CDR3 contains 16 residues. V was clipped by 6 bases and J by 11 bases; unmatched bases: 14. Germline-derived CDR1 and CDR2 are MNHEY and SMNVEV (reference sequence). CDR3 sequence reads: CASSLGAGTGSAPLHF. The CDR3 nucleotides read TGTGCCAGCAGCTTGGGGGCCGGGACAGGGTCTGCACCCCTCCACTTT.

This clonotype was detected ten times or more. This CDR3 is CASSLAPGPSPSGYTF. CDR3 nucleotides: TGTGCCAGCAGCTTAGCCCCGGGACCTTCCCCATCTGGCTACACCTTC. The V gene is TRBV11-1, the J gene TRBJ1-2, with TRBD1 as a possible D gene (5 bases). Trimming removed 0 bases from V and 7 bases from J, with 18 bases in between. This CDR3 region has 16 residues. Germline V CDR1 and CDR2: SGHAT, FQDESV (reference sequence).

Notes on this clonotype: Its ends do not fully match the called genes, so a read error is possible. This chain links TRBV7-8 with TRBJ1-6; 8 positions agree with TRBD1. This CDR3 contains 14 residues. The V gene's germline CDR1 is SGHVS and CDR2 FQNEAQ. CDR3: CASSSGTGSSPLNF. The CDR3 DNA reads TGTGCCAGCAGTTCCGGGACAGGAAGTTCACCCCTCAACTTT. Full variable domain (outside the CDR3, taken from reference TRBV7-8 and TRBJ1-6): GAGVSQSPRYKVAKRGQDVALRCDPISGHVSLFWYQQALGQGPEFLTYFQNEAQLDKSGLPSDRFFAERPEGSVSTLKIQRTQQEDSAVYLCASSSGTGSSPLNFGNGTRLTVT.

There are many counts of this clonotype. V usage is TRBV5-6 and J usage is TRBJ1-2; tentatively, D is TRBD1 (5 bases). The CDR3 length is 14 residues. Trimming cost V 2 bases and J 2 bases, with 10 bases left between them. Germline V CDR1 and CDR2: SGHDT, YYEEEE. CDR3 sequence (DNA): TGTGCCAGCAGCTTTACAGGTTTGAACTATGGCTACACCTTC. This codes for CASSFTGLNYGYTF.

The chain recombines TRBV29-1 with TRBJ2-5; D remains ambiguous. CDR1 is SQVTM, CDR2 ANQGSEA, per germline. V shed 3 bases and J shed 4 bases, with 12 bases lying between them. The CDR3 has 13 residues. For the CDR3, the DNA is TGCAGCGTTGAGTGGATAGTTGGAGAGACCCAGTACTTC. It encodes CSVEWIVGETQYF.

The chain combines TRBV20-1 with TRBJ2-5; no clear D gene. CDR1 and CDR2 (germline): DFQATT, SNEGSKA (reference sequence). V was trimmed by 6 bases and J by 2 bases, leaving 10 bases between them. This CDR3 is 12 amino acids long. CDR3 coding DNA: TGCAGTGCCCTTTATTATCAAGAGACCCAGTACTTC. Protein product: CSALYYQETQYF.

This clonotype was counted at least ten times. The gene calls are TRBV5-1 and TRBJ2-7; TRBD2 matches at 14 bases. V was clipped by 4 bases and J by 6 bases; unmatched bases: 6. In germline, CDR1 is SGHRS, CDR2 YFSETQ. The CDR3 consists of 15 residues. CDR3 residues: CASSAGTSGSGEQYF. The CDR3 region has the DNA TGCGCCAGCAGCGCCGGGACTAGCGGGAGTGGCGAGCAGTACTTC.

The sample holds many counts of this clonotype. The J gene is TRBJ1-2, the V gene TRBV12-3 or TRBV12-4; D unresolved. V lost 1 base to trimming and J lost 13 bases, with 13 bases between them. The CDR3 is made up of 12 amino acids. For the CDR3, the DNA is TGTGCCAGCAGTTTAGTAGTCGACTCCCCCACCTTC. Its translation: CASSLVVDSPTF.

This clonotype was found once. This rearrangement joins TRBV20-1 to TRBJ1-6, with D tentatively TRBD1 (6 bases). This CDR3 is 15 amino acids long. V lost 5 bases and J lost 5, with 16 bases in between. From germline, CDR1 is DFQATT and CDR2 SNEGSKA (reference sequence). The CDR3 sequence is CSARKGPGDNSPLHF. CDR3 coding DNA: TGCAGTGCTCGAAAGGGGCCAGGGGATAATTCACCCCTCCACTTT.

The chain is built from TRBV9 and TRBJ2-7, with D perhaps given as TRBD1 or TRBD2 (6 bases each). The CDR3 sequence is 15 residues long. CDR1 is SGDLS, CDR2 YYNGEE, per germline. The ends were cut back, 0 bases at V and 5 bases at J, with 15 bases in the middle. CDR3 amino acids: CASSVGGASTHEQYF. Written as DNA, the CDR3 is TGTGCCAGCAGCGTAGGGGGGGCCAGCACCCACGAGCAGTACTTC.

This clonotype has a handful of counts. The chain joins TRBV30 to TRBJ1-2; D is ambiguous. Germline assignment: CDR1 GTSNPN and CDR2 SVGIG (reference sequence). Between the trimmed V and J ends, which lost 2 bases and 8 bases, there was a span of 12 bases. The CDR3 has 12 residues. The CDR3 reads CAWSPPWSGYTF. The CDR3 bases are TGTGCCTGGAGTCCCCCTTGGAGCGGCTACACCTTC.

This clonotype was counted many times. Just one base apart from a much larger clone, this may be a read error. CDR3 sequence: CASRLGKRTEAFF. CDR3 bases: TGTGCCAGCAGACTCGGCAAGAGGACTGAGGCTTTCTTT. The V call is TRBV2, the J call TRBJ1-1, with no clear D. The CDR3 is made up of 13 amino acids. Germline V gene lookup returns CDR1 SNHLY and CDR2 FYNNEI.

This chain uses TRBV13 with TRBJ2-2, with 9 bases that match TRBD1. With V trimmed by 3 bases and J by 4 bases, 3 bases remained unmatched. This CDR3 comprises 15 residues. CDR1 is PRHDT and CDR2 is FYEKMQ in the germline V gene (reference sequence). The CDR3 region has the DNA TGTGCCAGCAGCTTGGGGACAGGGTCCACCGGGGAGCTGTTTTTT. It specifies CASSLGTGSTGELFF.

V is TRBV7-2 and J is TRBJ2-7, with a possible D match to TRBD2 (6 bases). This CDR3 has 17 amino acids. Trimming cost V 1 base and J 1 base, with 17 bases left between them. Germline lookup yields CDR1 SGHTA and CDR2 FQGNSA. In DNA form, the CDR3 reads TGTGCCAGCAGCTTAGACGGCGGCCTAGCGATTTCCTACGAGCAGTACTTC. Amino acids: CASSLDGGLAISYEQYF.

This clonotype was found a few times. Possible read error: a much larger clone is one base away. The V and J genes are TRBV20-1 and TRBJ1-2, with no clear D. CDR3 length equals 12 residues. Germline V gives CDR1 DFQATT, CDR2 SNEGSKA (reference sequence). The CDR3 reads CSASVENYGHTF. The CDR3 region has the DNA TGCAGTGCTAGCGTGGAAAACTATGGCCACACCTTC.

In this sample, this clonotype turned up a few times. This chain connects TRBV11-2 to TRBJ2-2, with D perhaps TRBD2 (6 bases). CDR3 length: 14 amino acids. The V gene lost 5 bases and the J gene lost 4 bases, with 11 bases spanning the gap. Germline CDR1 and CDR2: SGHAT and FQNNGV. The CDR3, as DNA: TGTGCCAGCAGCCCCATGACTAGCACCGGGGAGCTGTTTTTT. Its protein is CASSPMTSTGELFF.

This clonotype occurred a few times. The V gene is TRBV2, the J gene TRBJ2-3; D is unresolved. Trimming took off 0 bases at V and 6 bases at J, with 13 bases between the two ends. The germline gives CDR1 SNHLY, CDR2 FYNNEI. The CDR3 extends over 15 amino acids. The CDR3 sequence: CASSEAGGVGDTQYF. Written as DNA, the CDR3 is TGTGCCAGCAGTGAAGCAGGTGGGGTTGGCGATACGCAGTATTTT.

The chain links TRBV19 to TRBJ1-1; D is uncertain. Trimming pared 3 bases from V and 4 bases from J, leaving 15 bases between. The CDR3 has 15 amino acids. Germline CDR1 reads LNHDA; CDR2 reads SQIVND (reference sequence). The CDR3 reads CASSIEGTTLTEAFF. CDR3 coding DNA: TGTGCCAGTAGTATTGAGGGCACCACCCTCACTGAAGCTTTCTTT.

This clonotype was found many times. The chain uses TRBV5-1 and TRBJ1-3, with a possible D match to TRBD1 (5 bases). V was shortened by 0 bases and J by 0 bases, with 10 bases between the two germline ends. The CDR3 has 16 amino acids. The germline V gene encodes CDR1 SGHRS and CDR2 YFSETQ. The chain's CDR3 is CASSLVGARSGNTIYF. The CDR3 nucleotides are TGCGCCAGCAGCTTGGTCGGGGCCCGCTCTGGAAACACCATATATTTT.

V gene TRBV25-1 combines with J gene TRBJ1-6; D gene unclear. Germline CDR1 MGHDK, CDR2 SYGVNS. This CDR3 contains 14 residues. The V gene lost 3 bases and the J gene lost 3 bases, with 6 bases spanning the gap. CDR3 bases: TGTGCCAGCAGTGATCCAGACTATAATTCACCCCTCCACTTT. Translation: CASSDPDYNSPLHF.